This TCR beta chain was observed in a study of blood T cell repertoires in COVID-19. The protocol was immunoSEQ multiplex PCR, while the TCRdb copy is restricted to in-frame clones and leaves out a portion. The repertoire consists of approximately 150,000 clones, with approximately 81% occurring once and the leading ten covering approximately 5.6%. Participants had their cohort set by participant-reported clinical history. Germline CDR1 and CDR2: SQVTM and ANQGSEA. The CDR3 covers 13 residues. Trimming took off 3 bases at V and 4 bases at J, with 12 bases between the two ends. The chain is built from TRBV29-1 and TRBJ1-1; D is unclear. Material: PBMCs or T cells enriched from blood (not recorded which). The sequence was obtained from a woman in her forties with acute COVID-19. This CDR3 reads CSVDAVSPTEAFF. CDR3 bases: TGCAGCGTTGATGCGGTATCCCCCACTGAAGCTTTCTTT.